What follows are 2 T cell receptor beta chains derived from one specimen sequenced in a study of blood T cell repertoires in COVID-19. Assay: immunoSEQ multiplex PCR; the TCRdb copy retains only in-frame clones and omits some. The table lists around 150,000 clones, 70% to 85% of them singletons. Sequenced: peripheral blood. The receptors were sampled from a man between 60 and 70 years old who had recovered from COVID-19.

The DNA for the CDR3 is TGCAGTGCCGCTATACAGGGCCAGGCTTTCTTT. It encodes CSAAIQGQAFF. The chain recombines TRBV20-1 with TRBJ1-1, with D maybe TRBD1 (6 bases). The length of the CDR3 is 11 residues. Between the trimmed V and J ends, which lost 6 bases and 11 bases, there was a span of 16 bases. Germline CDR1 reads DFQATT; CDR2 reads SNEGSKA (reference sequence).

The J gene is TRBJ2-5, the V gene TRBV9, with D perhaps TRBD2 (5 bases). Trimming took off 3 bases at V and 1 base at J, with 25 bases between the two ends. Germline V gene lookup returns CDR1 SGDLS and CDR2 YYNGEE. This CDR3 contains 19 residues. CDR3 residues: CASSGSLNTGNILQETQYF. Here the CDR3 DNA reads TGTGCCAGCAGCGGTAGCCTAAACACCGGGAACATTCTCCAAGAGACCCAGTACTTC.